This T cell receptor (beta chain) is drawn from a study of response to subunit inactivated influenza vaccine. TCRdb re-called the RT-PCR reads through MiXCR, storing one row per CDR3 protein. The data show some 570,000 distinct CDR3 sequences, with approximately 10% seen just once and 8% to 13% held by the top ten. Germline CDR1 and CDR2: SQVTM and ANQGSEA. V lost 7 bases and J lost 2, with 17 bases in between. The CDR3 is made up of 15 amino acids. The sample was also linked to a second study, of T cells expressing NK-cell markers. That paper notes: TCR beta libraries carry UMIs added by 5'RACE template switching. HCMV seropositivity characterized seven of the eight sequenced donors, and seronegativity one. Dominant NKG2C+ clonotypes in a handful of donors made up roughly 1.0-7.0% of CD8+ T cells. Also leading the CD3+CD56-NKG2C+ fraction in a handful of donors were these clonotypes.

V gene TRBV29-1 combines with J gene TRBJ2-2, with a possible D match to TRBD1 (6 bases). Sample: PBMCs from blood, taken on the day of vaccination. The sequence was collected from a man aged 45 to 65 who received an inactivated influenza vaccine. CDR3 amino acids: CSGASGHRNTGELFF. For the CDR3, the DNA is TGCAGCGGCGCCTCGGGACATAGAAACACCGGGGAGCTGTTTTTT.